This paragraph covers one TCR beta chain sequence. The clone's antigen remains unknown. Per-nucleotide qualities are absent, and no much larger clonotype sits a single base away. From V the trimming removes 1 base and from J it removes 4 bases, while the gene matches leave 10 bases of the junction unaccounted for. CDR1 LGHNA and CDR2 YSLEER are derived from the germline V gene. The CDR3 measures 18 amino acids from cysteine to phenylalanine. Of all the DNA, just the CDR3 is kept, 54 bases in frame from base 1. The trial excluded patients who had a history of autoimmune disease or were on systemic immunosuppression. Peripheral blood for TCR sequencing was drawn from every dose cohort at baseline, at cycle 4 day 1 and at cycle 7 day 1. The samples were drawn from a first-in-human, open-label, multicenter phase I dose-escalation trial of ivuxolimab. The trial enrolled adults with locally advanced or metastatic head and neck squamous cell, hepatocellular, melanoma or renal cell carcinoma. Before TCR sequencing, CD4+ and CD8+ T cells were separately sorted from peripheral blood.

The data originate from a study of OX40 agonist ivuxolimab in advanced cancers. Regarding the complete study: Ivuxolimab was a fully human IgG2 agonistic monoclonal antibody targeting the costimulatory receptor OX40 (CD134). Intravenous ivuxolimab was administered to patients every 2 weeks at six dose levels: 0.01, 0.1, 0.3, 1.5, 3 and 10 mg/kg. Among the roughly 52 dose-escalation patients, about 20 had hepatocellular carcinoma, some 15 melanoma, 9 renal cell carcinoma and 9 head and neck cancer. In the dose-escalation cohort, more than 75% of patients were male, and the mean age was approximately 64 years, with a range of roughly 23 to 85. Patients were allowed to have had prior anti-PD-1, anti-PD-L1 or anti-CTLA-4 therapy, and approximately 43% of the dose-escalation patients had previously received checkpoint inhibitors. Partial responses occurred in three dose-escalation patients, of whom one had hepatocellular carcinoma and two had cutaneous melanoma. The point of sequencing TCRbeta in the periphery was to test whether ivuxolimab changed TCR sequence diversity and drove clonal T-cell expansion. The paper describes the monotherapy dose-escalation part (N of about 50 patients) of the phase I trial of ivuxolimab. The paper's findings and limits, for the study overall: Antigen specificity was not determined for the clonally expanded peripheral T cells. In the 0.1-3.0 mg/kg groups, partial responders had among the lowest normalized peripheral clonal expansion, particularly in CD8+ T cells. After ivuxolimab, expanded clones were on average more numerous among CD8+ T cells than among CD4+ T cells. At doses of 0.1 to 3.0 mg/kg, clonal expansion of both CD4+ and CD8+ T cells in blood was seen between baseline and week 6. Low levels of normalized T-cell clonal expansion were also seen in some nonresponding patients.

To sequence the TCRbeta CDR3 region, genomic DNA was isolated from the sorted cells. The immunoSEQ Assay was used to sequence the TCRbeta CDR3 regions. Not all clones reach the TCRdb copy of this immuneACCESS table, which keeps in-frame sequences only. Checked studies attribute under half of the gap to unresolved V genes and leave the rest unexplained. The sample table contains some 67,000 clones; only one count was recorded for roughly four fifths of them. 5.5% of the sample is in the top ten clones. The sequence is built from TRBV4-3 and TRBJ2-2; 9 central nucleotides agree with TRBD2. Material: CD4+ or CD8+ T cells sorted from blood, obtained in a trial of the OX40 agonist ivuxolimab. The sequence was collected from an adult with an advanced solid tumor such as melanoma, head and neck, liver or kidney cancer. The CDR3 region has the sequence CASSQGAGGPPTTGELFF. The bases read TGCGCCAGCAGCCAAGGAGCGGGAGGTCCTCCGACCACCGGGGAGCTGTTTTTT.